Included here is one T cell receptor (beta chain) sequence, with context. Its target is unknown. This sample was taken from a study of graft-versus-host responses after intestinal transplantation. Turning to the study itself: Transplant types were multivisceral, liver-intestinal, or isolated intestinal. Anti-thymocyte globulin was used for induction in all recipients, who then took tacrolimus and steroids for approximately 3 years.

The CDR3 extends over 14 amino acids. The J segment lost 6 bases and the V segment lost 3 bases, leaving 7 bases of the junction unmatched. The germline V gene has CDR1 SGDLS and CDR2 YYNGEE. Assay used: immunoSEQ multiplex PCR; TCRdb lists only in-frame clones, some missing. The table records about 110,000 clones, 85% to 95% of them present only once. The clonotype originates from a human donor who was the organ donor for an intestinal transplant. Sequenced here: unstimulated CD8+ T cells sorted from spleen or lymph node cells, sampled before transplant. V usage is TRBV9 and J usage is TRBJ2-3; TRBD1 aligns across 7 bases. The CDR3 loop reads CASSARQGGDTQYF. In DNA form, the CDR3 reads TGTGCCAGCAGCGCACGACAGGGTGGCGATACGCAGTATTTT.